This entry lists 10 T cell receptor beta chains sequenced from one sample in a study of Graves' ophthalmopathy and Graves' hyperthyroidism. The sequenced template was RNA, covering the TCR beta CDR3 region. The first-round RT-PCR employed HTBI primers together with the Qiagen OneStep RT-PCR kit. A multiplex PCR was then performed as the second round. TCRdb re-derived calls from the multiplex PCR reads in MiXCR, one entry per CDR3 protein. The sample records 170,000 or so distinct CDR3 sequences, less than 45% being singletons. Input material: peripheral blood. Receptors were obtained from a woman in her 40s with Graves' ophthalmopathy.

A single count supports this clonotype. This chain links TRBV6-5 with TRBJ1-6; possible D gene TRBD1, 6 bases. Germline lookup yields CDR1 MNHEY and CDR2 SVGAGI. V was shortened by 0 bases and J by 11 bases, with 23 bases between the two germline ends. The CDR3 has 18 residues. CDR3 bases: TGTGCCAGCAGTTACTCTTTACAGGGTAGGGGAAATCAAGCACCCCTCCACTTT. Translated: CASSYSLQGRGNQAPLHF.

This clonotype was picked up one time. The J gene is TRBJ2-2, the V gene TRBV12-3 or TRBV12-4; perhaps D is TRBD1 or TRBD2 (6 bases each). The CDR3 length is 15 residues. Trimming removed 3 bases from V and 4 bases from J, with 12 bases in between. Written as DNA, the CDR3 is TGTGCCAGCAGTTTCGCGGGACAACTCACCGGGGAGCTGTTTTTT. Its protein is CASSFAGQLTGELFF.

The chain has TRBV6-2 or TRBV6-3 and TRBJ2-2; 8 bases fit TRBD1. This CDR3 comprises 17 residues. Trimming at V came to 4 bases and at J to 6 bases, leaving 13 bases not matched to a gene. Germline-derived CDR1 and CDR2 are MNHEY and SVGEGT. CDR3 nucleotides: TGTGCCAGCAGTTCAGGACAGGGAACGTTATGGGCCGGGGAGCTGTTTTTT. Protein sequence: CASSSGQGTLWAGELFF.

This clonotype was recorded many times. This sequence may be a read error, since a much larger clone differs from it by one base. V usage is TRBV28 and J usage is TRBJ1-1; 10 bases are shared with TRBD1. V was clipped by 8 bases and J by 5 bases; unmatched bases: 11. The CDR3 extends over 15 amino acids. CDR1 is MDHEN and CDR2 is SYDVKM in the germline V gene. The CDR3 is CASGTGAGVVTEAFF. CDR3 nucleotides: TGTGCCAGCGGGACAGGGGCAGGAGTTGTTACTGAAGCTTTCTTT.

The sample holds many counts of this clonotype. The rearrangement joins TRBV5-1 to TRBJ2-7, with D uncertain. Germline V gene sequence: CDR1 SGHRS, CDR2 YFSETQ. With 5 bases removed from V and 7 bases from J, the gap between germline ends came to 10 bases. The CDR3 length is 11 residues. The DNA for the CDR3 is TGCGCCAGCAGATGGAAGTTGGAGCAGTACTTC. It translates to CASRWKLEQYF.

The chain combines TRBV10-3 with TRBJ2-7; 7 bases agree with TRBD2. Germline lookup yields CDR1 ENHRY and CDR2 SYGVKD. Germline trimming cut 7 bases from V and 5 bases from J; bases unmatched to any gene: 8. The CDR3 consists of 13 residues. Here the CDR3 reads CAITPSGGDEQYF. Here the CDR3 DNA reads TGTGCCATCACGCCTAGCGGAGGTGACGAGCAGTACTTC.

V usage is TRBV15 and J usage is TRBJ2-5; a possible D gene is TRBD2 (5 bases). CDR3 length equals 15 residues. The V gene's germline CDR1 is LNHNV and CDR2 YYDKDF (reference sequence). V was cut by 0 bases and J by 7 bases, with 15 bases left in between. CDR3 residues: CATSRDRELSGTQYF. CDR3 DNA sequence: TGTGCCACCAGCAGAGATAGGGAGTTATCGGGGACCCAGTACTTC. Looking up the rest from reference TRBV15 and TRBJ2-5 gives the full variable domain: DAMVIQNPRYQVTQFGKPVTLSCSQTLNHNVMYWYQQKSSQAPKLLFHYYDKDFNNEADTPDNFQSRRPNTSFCFLDIRSPGLGDTAMYLCATSRDRELSGTQYFGPGTRLLVL.

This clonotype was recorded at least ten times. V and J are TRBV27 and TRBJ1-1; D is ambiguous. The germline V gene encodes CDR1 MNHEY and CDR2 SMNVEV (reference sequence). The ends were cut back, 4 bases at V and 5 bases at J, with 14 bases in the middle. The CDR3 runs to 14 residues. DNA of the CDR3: TGTGCCAGCAGTTCGGACTTTTATCGGACTGAAGCTTTCTTT. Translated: CASSSDFYRTEAFF.

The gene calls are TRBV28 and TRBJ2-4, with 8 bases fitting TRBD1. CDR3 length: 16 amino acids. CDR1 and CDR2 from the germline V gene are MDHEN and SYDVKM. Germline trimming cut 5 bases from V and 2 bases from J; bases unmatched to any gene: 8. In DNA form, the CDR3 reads TGTGCCAGCAGTGAACAGGGGGGAGTTACCAAAAACATTCAGTACTTC. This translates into CASSEQGGVTKNIQYF. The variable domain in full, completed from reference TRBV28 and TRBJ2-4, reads DVKVTQSSRYLVKRTGEKVFLECVQDMDHENMFWYRQDPGLGLRLIYFSYDVKMKEKGDIPEGYSVSREKKERFSLILESASTNQTSMYLCASSEQGGVTKNIQYFGAGTRLSVL.

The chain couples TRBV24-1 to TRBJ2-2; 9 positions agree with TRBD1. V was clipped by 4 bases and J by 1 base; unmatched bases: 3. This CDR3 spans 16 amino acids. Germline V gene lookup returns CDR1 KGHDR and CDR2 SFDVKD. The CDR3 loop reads CATSDGDRENTGELFF. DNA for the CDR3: TGTGCCACCAGTGACGGGGACAGGGAGAACACCGGGGAGCTGTTTTTT.